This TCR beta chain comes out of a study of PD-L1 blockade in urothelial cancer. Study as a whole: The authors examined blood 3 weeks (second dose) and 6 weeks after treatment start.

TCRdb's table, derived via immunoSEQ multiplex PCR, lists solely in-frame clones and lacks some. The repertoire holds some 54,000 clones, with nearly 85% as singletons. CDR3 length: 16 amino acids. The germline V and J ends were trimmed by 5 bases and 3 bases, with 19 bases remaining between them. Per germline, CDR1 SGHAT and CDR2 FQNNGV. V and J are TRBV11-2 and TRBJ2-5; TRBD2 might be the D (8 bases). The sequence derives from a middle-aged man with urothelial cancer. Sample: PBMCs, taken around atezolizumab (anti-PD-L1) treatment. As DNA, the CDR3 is TGTGCCAGCAGCCCCAGACAGGGCGGGGGGAAAGAGACCCAGTACTTC. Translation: CASSPRQGGGKETQYF.